The 27 T cell receptor beta chains given below trace back to one sample, sequenced in a study of T-cell reconstitution after alpha-beta-depleted transplantation in children (dated by TCRdb to the mid-2010s). To prepare the library, PCR was applied. Sequenced using an Illumina HiSeq 2500. TCR libraries were prepared with molecular barcoding, using unique molecular identifiers to normalize TCRbeta repertoire quantification. The public sequencing data were trimmed at Q25 with fastp and processed into clonotypes with MiXCR by TCRdb, which kept only in-frame beta chains. Entries that share a CDR3 protein sequence are merged under the most common genes and DNA. The sample profile shows about 640,000 distinct CDR3 sequences; approximately 16% of them were found once. 1.1% of the sample belongs to the ten largest clones. The sequencing used PBMCs from the stem cell graft donor, collected from the stem cell graft. The receptors here all came from a human donor who donated a stem cell graft to a child with acute myeloid leukemia.

This clonotype was detected many times. The J gene is TRBJ2-1, the V gene TRBV20-1; 10 nucleotides align to TRBD2. CDR3 length: 15 amino acids. The V and J ends lost 1 base and 8 bases, in that order; junction bases with no gene match: 8. Germline CDR1 and CDR2: DFQATT and SNEGSKA (reference sequence). CDR3 loop: CSARGGAGGSHEQFF. Here the CDR3 DNA reads TGCAGTGCTAGAGGTGGAGCGGGGGGGTCCCATGAGCAGTTCTTC.

The chain couples TRBV5-6 to TRBJ2-3, with 10 bases that match TRBD2. The V gene's germline CDR1 is SGHDT and CDR2 YYEEEE. V shed 3 bases, J shed 9 bases, and the junction held 4 bases outside the gene matches. This CDR3 has 13 residues. CDR3 in amino acids: CASSSQLAGTQYF. DNA of the CDR3: TGTGCCAGCAGCTCGCAACTAGCGGGGACGCAGTATTTT.

V usage is TRBV7-2 and J usage is TRBJ1-1; 7 bases agree with TRBD1. There are 14 residues in the CDR3. Germline V gene sequence: CDR1 SGHTA, CDR2 FQGNSA. V trimming: 5 bases; J trimming: 1 base; junction bases outside the gene matches: 4. The CDR3 loop is CASSMKGANTEAFF. The CDR3 coding sequence is TGTGCCAGCAGCATGAAGGGGGCGAACACTGAAGCTTTCTTT.

This clonotype has ten or more counts. The chain carries TRBV20-1 and TRBJ2-3, with D possibly being TRBD1 (6 bases). V was pared by 2 bases and J by 8 bases, with 14 bases between. Germline CDR1 DFQATT, CDR2 SNEGSKA (reference sequence). The CDR3 extends over 13 amino acids. The CDR3 reads CSARKQGLATQYF. CDR3 in DNA: TGCAGTGCTAGAAAACAGGGTCTCGCTACGCAGTATTTT.

The chain has TRBV29-1 and TRBJ2-7, with 9 bases fitting TRBD1. Germline trimming cut 8 bases from V and 2 bases from J; bases unmatched to any gene: 4. The germline V gene has CDR1 SQVTM and CDR2 ANQGSEA. CDR3 length: 12 residues. CDR3 region: CSMRTGAYEQYF. The CDR3 coding sequence is TGCAGCATGCGGACAGGGGCCTACGAGCAGTACTTC.

This clonotype was observed many times. The chain is built from TRBV12-3 or TRBV12-4 and TRBJ1-5; no clear D gene. This CDR3 comprises 14 residues. Trimming took off 5 bases at V and 1 base at J, with 9 bases between the two ends. The CDR3 loop is CASSLRLSNQPQHF. The CDR3 coding sequence is TGTGCCAGCAGTCTCCGGCTGAGCAATCAGCCCCAGCATTTT.

V is TRBV20-1 and J is TRBJ1-1; no definite D call. The V end lost 3 bases, the J end lost 4 bases, and 12 bases lay between the germline ends. Germline CDR1 DFQATT, CDR2 SNEGSKA (reference sequence). The CDR3 runs 13 residues. CDR3 in amino acids: CSASYSRVTEAFF. CDR3 nucleotides: TGCAGTGCTAGCTACAGTAGGGTCACTGAAGCTTTCTTT.

This clonotype occurred a few times. This chain links TRBV5-1 with TRBJ2-5; TRBD2 matches 7 bases. Germline V gene data show CDR1 as SGHRS and CDR2 as YFSETQ. V shed 5 bases and J 2 bases; nucleotides not matched to a gene: 9. The CDR3 runs to 15 residues. This CDR3 reads CASSGEGIWQETQYF. In DNA, the CDR3 is TGCGCCAGCAGTGGGGAGGGAATTTGGCAAGAGACCCAGTACTTC.

This chain connects TRBV24-1 to TRBJ1-4; D perhaps matches TRBD1 (5 bases). This CDR3 has 15 amino acids. Trimming left V 4 bases short and J 4 bases short, with 12 bases between. Germline CDR1 is KGHDR and CDR2 is SFDVKD. This chain's CDR3 is CATSDPGIGNEKLFF. CDR3 nucleotide sequence: TGTGCCACCAGTGACCCAGGGATAGGTAATGAAAAACTGTTTTTT.

The chain couples TRBV7-9 to TRBJ2-7, with 7 bases that match TRBD2. The ends lost 0 bases at V and 2 bases at J; junction bases unmatched: 4. Germline CDR1 is SEHNR and CDR2 is FQNEAQ (reference sequence). This CDR3 comprises 15 residues. Written as DNA, the CDR3 is TGTGCCAGCAGCTTAGCGGGACTAACCGCCTACGAGCAGTACTTC. This gives the protein CASSLAGLTAYEQYF.

This chain joins TRBV20-1 and TRBJ2-1; 7 nucleotides line up with TRBD1. Trimming took 6 bases from V and 2 from J; bases not matched to a gene: 10. CDR1 DFQATT and CDR2 SNEGSKA come from the germline V gene (reference sequence). The CDR3 length is 15 residues. CDR3 amino acids: CSAGSRGGTYNEQFF. CDR3 nucleotides: TGCAGTGCCGGTAGCCGAGGGGGCACCTACAATGAGCAGTTCTTC.

The rearrangement links TRBV7-9 to TRBJ2-3; 7 bases align to TRBD2. The CDR3 length is 17 residues. Germline lookup yields CDR1 SEHNR and CDR2 FQNEAQ (reference sequence). V dropped 2 bases and J dropped 0; count of bases not matched to a gene: 8. The CDR3 sequence: CASSLRLAQGSTDTQYF. CDR3 sequence (DNA): TGTGCCAGCAGCTTACGACTAGCCCAGGGAAGCACAGATACGCAGTATTTT.

This clonotype was observed many times. The rearrangement uses TRBV10-3 and TRBJ1-5; the D is unclear. From germline, CDR1 is ENHRY and CDR2 SYGVKD. Trimming left V 3 bases short and J 1 base short, with 7 bases between. The CDR3 has 14 amino acids. DNA of the CDR3: TGTGCCATCAGTGAAAGGGAAAGCAATCAGCCCCAGCATTTT. It specifies CAISERESNQPQHF.

Here the CDR3 reads CASSQFDEAFF. The CDR3, as DNA: TGTGCCAGCAGCCAGTTTGATGAAGCTTTCTTT. The V call is TRBV11-3, the J call TRBJ1-1; D not resolved. Per the germline V gene, CDR1 is SGHNT and CDR2 is YENEEA. The CDR3 length is 11 residues. V lost 5 bases and J lost 7, with 8 bases in between.

This chain joins TRBV5-4 and TRBJ1-4, with D tentatively TRBD1 (6 bases). The germline CDR1 and CDR2 sequences are SGHNT and YYREEE (reference sequence). The V gene lost 2 bases and the J gene lost 6 bases, with 17 bases spanning the gap. The CDR3 totals 16 residues. The DNA for the CDR3 is TGTGCCAGCAGCTTCAGTTCGGGGGCCCGAGATGAAAAACTGTTTTTT. Translated, it gives CASSFSSGARDEKLFF.

This sequence joins TRBV4-2 and TRBJ2-7; no definite D call. The length of the CDR3 is 13 residues. The germline CDR1 and CDR2 sequences are LGHNA and YNFKEQ. Trimming took 6 bases from V and 3 from J, leaving 12 bases between them. This CDR3 reads CASRPRLLYEQYV. CDR3 nucleotides: TGTGCCAGCAGACCCAGGCTCCTCTACGAGCAGTACGTC.

This clonotype showed up many times. The CDR3 DNA sequence: TGTGCCAGCAGTTTAATAAGCTCTGGAAACACCATATATTTT. Translating it yields CASSLISSGNTIYF. This chain links TRBV6-5 with TRBJ1-3, with D hard to call. V lost 4 bases to trimming and J lost 0 bases, with 7 bases between them. From germline, CDR1 is MNHEY and CDR2 SVGAGI. This CDR3 contains 14 residues.

The rearrangement links TRBV12-3 or TRBV12-4 to TRBJ2-5; D not resolved. Trimming cost V 8 bases and J 1 base, with 8 bases left between them. This CDR3 is 12 amino acids long. The CDR3 DNA sequence: TGTGCCAGCCTCGGAGTCCAAGAGACCCAGTACTTC. Its protein is CASLGVQETQYF.

The chain has TRBV5-1 and TRBJ2-7, with TRBD2 as a possible D gene (6 bases). The CDR3 contains 15 residues. V lost 5 bases, J lost 2 bases, and 17 bases lay in between. The germline V gene has CDR1 SGHRS and CDR2 YFSETQ. CDR3 sequence (DNA): TGCGCCAGCAGACCCGGGACTCGACCAACCTACGAGCAGTACTTC. Translation gives CASRPGTRPTYEQYF.

This clonotype was seen a handful of times. The chain has TRBV10-3 and TRBJ2-5; 10 bases are shared with TRBD1. The CDR3 contains 14 residues. V lost 6 bases, J lost 5 bases, and 6 bases stayed unmatched. Germline CDR1 is ENHRY and CDR2 is SYGVKD. CDR3 coding DNA: TGTGCCATCAGCTCAGACAGGGGGCCCGAGACCCAGTACTTC. Amino acids: CAISSDRGPETQYF.

The chain has TRBV18 and TRBJ2-7; 8 bases agree with TRBD1. Germline values: CDR1 KGHSH, CDR2 LQKENI. V dropped 5 bases and J dropped 0; count of bases not matched to a gene: 9. The CDR3 consists of 16 residues. The CDR3 here is CASSGRKTGDSYEQYF. DNA of the CDR3: TGTGCCAGCTCAGGACGGAAGACAGGGGACTCCTACGAGCAGTACTTC.

This clonotype has only one observation. At one boundary the junction diverges from the germline segment, which might be a read error. The J gene is TRBJ2-5, the V gene TRBV2; perhaps TRBD2 as D (7 bases). This CDR3 contains 18 residues. In germline, CDR1 is SNHLY, CDR2 FYNNEI. CDR3 nucleotide sequence: TGTGCCATCAGTTTAGTCTTTGGGAGGGGGAGAGGCCAAGAGACCCAGTACTTC. Its protein is CAISLVFGRGRGQETQYF.

There are a few counts of this clonotype. This chain links TRBV5-5 with TRBJ1-6; D call uncertain. V was pared by 1 base and J by 2 bases, with 7 bases between. Germline lookup yields CDR1 SGHKS and CDR2 YYEKEE (reference sequence). CDR3 length: 15 residues. CDR3 region: CASSLRGTYNSPLHF. As DNA, the CDR3 is TGTGCCAGCAGCTTGCGGGGAACCTATAATTCACCCCTCCACTTT.

The chain links TRBV4-1 to TRBJ2-7, with 8 bases lining up with TRBD2. The germline V gene encodes CDR1 MGHRA and CDR2 YSYEKL. The CDR3 covers 15 residues. V lost 1 base and J lost 3; bases outside the gene matches: 5. CDR3 DNA: TGCGCCAGCAGCCAAGTTGTGGCGGGGGGCTACGAGCAGTACTTC. Translating it yields CASSQVVAGGYEQYF.

In this sample, this clonotype turned up a few times. CDR3 region: CASSQDPHGEKLFF. The CDR3 DNA sequence: TGCGCCAGCAGCCAAGACCCACATGGGGAAAAACTGTTTTTT. J is TRBJ1-4 and V is TRBV4-3; D unresolved. The V and J ends lost 0 bases and 8 bases respectively, with 10 bases between them. CDR3 length: 14 amino acids. The germline gives CDR1 LGHNA, CDR2 YSLEER.

The CDR3 sequence: CSARDAGLGSSYEQYF. The CDR3 DNA sequence: TGCAGTGCTAGAGATGCTGGACTAGGCAGCTCCTACGAGCAGTACTTC. The V gene is TRBV20-1, the J gene TRBJ2-7, with 7 bases that match TRBD2. From germline, CDR1 is DFQATT and CDR2 SNEGSKA (reference sequence). This CDR3 contains 16 residues. V lost 0 bases, J lost 0 bases, and 8 bases stayed unmatched.

This clonotype was observed many times. This chain links TRBV20-1 with TRBJ2-3; D may be TRBD2 (5 bases). Trimming cost V 0 bases and J 0 bases, with 19 bases left between them. Per the germline V gene, CDR1 is DFQATT and CDR2 is SNEGSKA (reference sequence). There are 18 residues in the CDR3. CDR3 protein: CSARDSGGRRFSTDTQYF. The CDR3 region has the DNA TGCAGTGCTAGAGATTCCGGCGGGCGACGCTTTAGCACAGATACGCAGTATTTT.